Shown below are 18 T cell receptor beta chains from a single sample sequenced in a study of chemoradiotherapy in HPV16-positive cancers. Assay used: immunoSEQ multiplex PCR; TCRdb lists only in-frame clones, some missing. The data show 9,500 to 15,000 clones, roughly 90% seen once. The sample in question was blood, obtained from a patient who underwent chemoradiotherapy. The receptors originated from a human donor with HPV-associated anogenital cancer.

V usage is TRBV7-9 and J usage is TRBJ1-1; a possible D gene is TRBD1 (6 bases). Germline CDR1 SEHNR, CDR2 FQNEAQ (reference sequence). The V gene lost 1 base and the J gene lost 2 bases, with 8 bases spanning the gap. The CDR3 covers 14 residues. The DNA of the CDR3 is TGTGCCAGCAGCTTAGTACAGGGTAACACTGAAGCTTTCTTT. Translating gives CASSLVQGNTEAFF.

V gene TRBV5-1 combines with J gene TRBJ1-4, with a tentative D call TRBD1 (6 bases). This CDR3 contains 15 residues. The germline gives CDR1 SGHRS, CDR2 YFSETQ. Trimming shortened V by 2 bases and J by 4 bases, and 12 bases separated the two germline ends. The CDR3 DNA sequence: TGCGCCAGCAGCTTTGGGGGGCGAAGTAATGAAAAACTGTTTTTT. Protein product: CASSFGGRSNEKLFF.

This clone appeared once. The CDR3 is CATSRDVGGGRYPYEQYF. DNA of the CDR3: TGTGCCACCAGCAGAGATGTCGGCGGGGGGCGCTACCCCTACGAGCAGTACTTC. V gene TRBV15 combines with J gene TRBJ2-7, with 8 bases matching TRBD2. Germline V gene sequence: CDR1 LNHNV, CDR2 YYDKDF (reference sequence). CDR3 size: 18 residues. The V gene end was trimmed by 0 bases and the J gene end by 2 bases; junction bases not matched to a gene: 12.

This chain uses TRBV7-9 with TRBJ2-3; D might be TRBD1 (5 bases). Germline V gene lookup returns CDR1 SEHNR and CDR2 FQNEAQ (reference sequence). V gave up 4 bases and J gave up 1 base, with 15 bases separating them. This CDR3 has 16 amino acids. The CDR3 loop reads CASSSQWNRRTDTQYF. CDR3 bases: TGTGCCAGCAGCTCACAATGGAACAGGCGCACAGATACGCAGTATTTT.

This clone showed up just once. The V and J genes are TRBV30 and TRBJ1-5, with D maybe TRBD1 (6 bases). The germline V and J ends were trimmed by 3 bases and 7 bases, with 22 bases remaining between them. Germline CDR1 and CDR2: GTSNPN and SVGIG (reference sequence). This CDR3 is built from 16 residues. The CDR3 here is CAWSRGTNRVSQPQHF. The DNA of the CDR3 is TGTGCCTGGAGCCGGGGGACCAACAGGGTCAGCCAGCCCCAGCATTTT.

Here the CDR3 reads CASSPTGGPNEQFF. The CDR3 DNA sequence: TGTGCCAGCTCACCCACGGGGGGACCCAATGAGCAGTTCTTC. This rearrangement joins TRBV18 to TRBJ2-1; 7 nucleotides align to TRBD2. CDR3 length: 14 amino acids. V was clipped by 3 bases and J by 6 bases; unmatched bases: 5. The V gene's germline CDR1 is KGHSH and CDR2 LQKENI.

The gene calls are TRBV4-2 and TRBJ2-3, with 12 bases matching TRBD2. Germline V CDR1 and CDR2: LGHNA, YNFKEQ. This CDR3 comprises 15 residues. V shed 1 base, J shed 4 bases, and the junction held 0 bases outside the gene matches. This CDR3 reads CASSQASGGADTQYF. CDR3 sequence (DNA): TGTGCCAGCAGCCAAGCTAGCGGGGGGGCAGATACGCAGTATTTT.

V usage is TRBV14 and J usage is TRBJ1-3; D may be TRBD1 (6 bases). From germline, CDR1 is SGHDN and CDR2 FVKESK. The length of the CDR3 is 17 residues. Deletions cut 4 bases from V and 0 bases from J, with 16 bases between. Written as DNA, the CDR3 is TGTGCCAGCAGCCTTGCGGGTTCAGGGGTCTCTGGAAACACCATATATTTT. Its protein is CASSLAGSGVSGNTIYF.

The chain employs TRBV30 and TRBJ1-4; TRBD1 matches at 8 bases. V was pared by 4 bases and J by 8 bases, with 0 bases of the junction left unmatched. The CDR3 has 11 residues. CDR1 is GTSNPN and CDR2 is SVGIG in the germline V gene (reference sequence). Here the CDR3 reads CAWTGGEKLFF. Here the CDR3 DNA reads TGTGCCTGGACAGGGGGCGAAAAACTGTTTTTT.

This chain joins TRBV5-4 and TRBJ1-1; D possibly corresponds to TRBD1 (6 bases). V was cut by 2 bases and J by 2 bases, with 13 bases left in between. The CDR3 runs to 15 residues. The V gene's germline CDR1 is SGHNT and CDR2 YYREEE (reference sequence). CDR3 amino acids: CASSLQGAANTEAFF. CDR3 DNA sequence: TGTGCCAGCAGCTTACAGGGCGCCGCTAACACTGAAGCTTTCTTT.

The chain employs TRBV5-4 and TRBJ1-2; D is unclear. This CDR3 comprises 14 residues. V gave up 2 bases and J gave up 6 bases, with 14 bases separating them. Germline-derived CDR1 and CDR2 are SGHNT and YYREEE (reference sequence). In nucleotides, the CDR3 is TGTGCCAGCAGCTTTGGGCAGGAGGATCATGGCTACACCTTC. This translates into CASSFGQEDHGYTF.

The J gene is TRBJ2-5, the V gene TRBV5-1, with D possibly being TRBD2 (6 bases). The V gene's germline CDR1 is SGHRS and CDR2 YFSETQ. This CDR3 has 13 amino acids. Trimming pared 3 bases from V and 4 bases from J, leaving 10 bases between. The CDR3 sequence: CASSWRGSETQYF. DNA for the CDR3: TGCGCCAGCAGCTGGAGGGGATCAGAGACCCAGTACTTC.

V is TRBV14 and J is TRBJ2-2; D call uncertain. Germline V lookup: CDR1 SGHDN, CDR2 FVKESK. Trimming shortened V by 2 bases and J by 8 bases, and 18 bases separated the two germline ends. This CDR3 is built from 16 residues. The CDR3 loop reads CASSQWQAWSDGELFF. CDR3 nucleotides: TGTGCCAGCAGCCAATGGCAGGCCTGGTCGGATGGGGAGCTGTTTTTT. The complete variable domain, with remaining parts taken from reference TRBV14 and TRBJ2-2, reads EAGVTQFPSHSVIEKGQTVTLRCDPISGHDNLYWYRRVMGKEIKFLLHFVKESKQDESGMPNNRFLAERTGGTYSTLKVQPAELEDSGVYFCASSQWQAWSDGELFFGEGSRLTVL.

CDR3 sequence (DNA): TGTGCCAGCAGTAAAAGGTTTTTGGGAGGGACAGGGGATAAGGAAAAACTGTTTTTT. It encodes CASSKRFLGGTGDKEKLFF. The rearrangement uses TRBV2 and TRBJ1-4, with TRBD1 matching over 10 bases. CDR1 is SNHLY, CDR2 FYNNEI, per germline. V lost 5 bases to trimming and J lost 8 bases; unmatched junction nucleotides: 20. CDR3 size: 19 residues. Together with reference TRBV2 and TRBJ1-4, the CDR3 gives the full variable domain: EPEVTQTPSHQVTQMGQEVILRCVPISNHLYFYWYRQILGQKVEFLVSFYNNEISEKSEIFDDQFSVERPDGSNFTLKIRSTKLEDSAMYFCASSKRFLGGTGDKEKLFFGSGTQLSVL.

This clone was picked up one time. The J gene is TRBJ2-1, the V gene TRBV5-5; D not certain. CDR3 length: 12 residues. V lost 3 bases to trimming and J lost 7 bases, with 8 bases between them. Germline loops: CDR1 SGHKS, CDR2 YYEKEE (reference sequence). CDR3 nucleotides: TGTGCCAGCAGCTATGGGTGGAATGAGCAGTTCTTC. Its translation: CASSYGWNEQFF. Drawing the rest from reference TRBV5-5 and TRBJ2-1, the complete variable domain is DAGVTQSPTHLIKTRGQQVTLRCSPISGHKSVSWYQQVLGQGPQFIFQYYEKEERGRGNFPDRFSARQFPNYSSELNVNALLLGDSALYLCASSYGWNEQFFGPGTRLTVL.

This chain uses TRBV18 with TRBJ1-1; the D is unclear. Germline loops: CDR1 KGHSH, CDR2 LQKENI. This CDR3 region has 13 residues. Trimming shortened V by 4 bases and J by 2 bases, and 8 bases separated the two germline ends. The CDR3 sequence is CASSLWENTEAFF. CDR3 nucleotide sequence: TGTGCCAGCTCACTGTGGGAAAACACTGAAGCTTTCTTT.

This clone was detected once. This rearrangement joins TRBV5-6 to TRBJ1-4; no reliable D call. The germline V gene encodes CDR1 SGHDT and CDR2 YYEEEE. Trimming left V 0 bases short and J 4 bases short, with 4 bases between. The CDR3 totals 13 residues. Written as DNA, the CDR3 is TGTGCCAGCAGCTTGGGCTTTAATGAAAAACTGTTTTTT. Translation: CASSLGFNEKLFF. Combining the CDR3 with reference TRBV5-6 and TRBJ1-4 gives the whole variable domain DAGVTQSPTHLIKTRGQQVTLRCSPKSGHDTVSWYQQALGQGPQFIFQYYEEEERQRGNFPDRFSGHQFPNYSSELNVNALLLGDSALYLCASSLGFNEKLFFGSGTQLSVL.

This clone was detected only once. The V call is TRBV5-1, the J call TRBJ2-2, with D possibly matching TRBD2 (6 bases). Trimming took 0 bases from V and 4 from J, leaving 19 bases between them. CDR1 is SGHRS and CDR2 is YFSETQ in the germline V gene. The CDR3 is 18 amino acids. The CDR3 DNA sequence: TGCGCCAGCAGCTTGGCCCCCCCGGAGGGGCGAAGCACCGGGGAGCTGTTTTTT. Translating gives CASSLAPPEGRSTGELFF.